The clone carrying this T cell receptor beta chain was found once. What it binds is not known. This specimen belongs to a study of persistence of HIV-infected CD4 T cells. Cells were stimulated nonspecifically with anti-CD3/anti-CD28 magnetic beads. Sorting of responding CD4+ T cells relied on upregulated CD40 ligand together with CD69. For at least 4 years, plasma HIV-1 RNA was undetectable (<50 copies/mL). Donors had CD4+ T cell counts above 400 cells/uL and were CMV-seropositive. Stimulated PBMCs had first been depleted of CD8+ T cells. This was the immunoSEQ version 4 assay in survey mode. The assay was immunoSEQ multiplex PCR, and TCRdb's table has in-frame clones only and misses some. Here the sample spans about 51,000 clones, 75% to 90% being singletons. Germline CDR1 is ENHRY and CDR2 is SYGVKD. The CDR3 extends over 12 amino acids. The V and J ends lost 11 bases and 0 bases respectively, with 8 bases between them.

General study results and limits: Compared with CD3/CD28-stimulated cells, CMV- and Gag-responding cells showed lower TCRbeta richness.

The genes are TRBV10-3 and TRBJ1-3; D is ambiguous. This specimen was CD4+ T cells sorted from PBMCs after approximately 19-hour stimulation, taken from a patient who received antiretroviral therapy. The sequence was obtained from an adult woman with HIV who was CMV-seropositive. CDR3 loop: CASTISGNTIYF. CDR3 DNA sequence: TGTGCCTCCACTATCTCTGGAAACACCATATATTTT.